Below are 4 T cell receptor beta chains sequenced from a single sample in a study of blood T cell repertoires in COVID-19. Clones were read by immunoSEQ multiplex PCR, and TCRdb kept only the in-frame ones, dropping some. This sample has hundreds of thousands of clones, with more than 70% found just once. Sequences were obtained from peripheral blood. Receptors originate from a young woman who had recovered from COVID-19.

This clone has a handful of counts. The CDR3 protein is CASSSYGRGAYNEQFF. The DNA for the CDR3 is TGTGCCAGCAGCTCCTATGGGCGGGGGGCCTACAATGAGCAGTTCTTC. The rearrangement uses TRBV7-6 and TRBJ2-1; 8 nucleotides line up with TRBD2. V gave up 4 bases and J gave up 2 bases; unmatched junction bases: 7. Germline V gene data show CDR1 as SGHVS and CDR2 as FNYEAQ. The CDR3 totals 16 residues.

CDR3 bases: TGTGCCAGCGGAGGGTCAGGACAACTCAGCAATCAGCCCCAGCATTTT. This gives the protein CASGGSGQLSNQPQHF. The chain is built from TRBV11-2 and TRBJ1-5, with D tentatively TRBD1 (5 bases). Germline V CDR1 and CDR2: SGHAT, FQNNGV. V was trimmed by 8 bases and J by 1 base, leaving 18 bases between them. The CDR3 runs 16 residues. The whole variable domain, filled in from reference TRBV11-2 and TRBJ1-5, reads EAGVAQSPRYKIIEKRQSVAFWCNPISGHATLYWYQQILGQGPKLLIQFQNNGVVDDSQLPKDRFSAERLKGVDSTLKIQPAKLEDSAVYLCASGGSGQLSNQPQHFGDGTRLSIL.

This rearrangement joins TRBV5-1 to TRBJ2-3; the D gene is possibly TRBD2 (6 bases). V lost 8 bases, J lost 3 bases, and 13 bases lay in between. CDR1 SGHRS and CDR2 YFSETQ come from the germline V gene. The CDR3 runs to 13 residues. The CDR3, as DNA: TGCGCCAGTGAGGAGGGTTATACAGATACGCAGTATTTT. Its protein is CASEEGYTDTQYF.

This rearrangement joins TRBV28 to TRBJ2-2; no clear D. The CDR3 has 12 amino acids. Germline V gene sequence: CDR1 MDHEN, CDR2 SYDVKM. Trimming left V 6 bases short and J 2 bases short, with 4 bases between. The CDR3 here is CASRRNTGELFF. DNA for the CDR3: TGTGCCAGCAGGAGAAACACCGGGGAGCTGTTTTTT.